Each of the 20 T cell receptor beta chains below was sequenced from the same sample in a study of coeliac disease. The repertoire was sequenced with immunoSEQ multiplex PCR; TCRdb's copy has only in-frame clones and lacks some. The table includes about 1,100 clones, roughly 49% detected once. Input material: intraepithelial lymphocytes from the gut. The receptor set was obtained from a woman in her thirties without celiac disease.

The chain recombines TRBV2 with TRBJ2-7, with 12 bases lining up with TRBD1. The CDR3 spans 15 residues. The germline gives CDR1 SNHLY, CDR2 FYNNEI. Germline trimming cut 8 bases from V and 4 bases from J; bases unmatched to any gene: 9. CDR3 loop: CASSGTGGRIYEQYF. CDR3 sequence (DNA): TGTGCCAGCTCCGGGACAGGGGGCCGTATATACGAGCAGTACTTC. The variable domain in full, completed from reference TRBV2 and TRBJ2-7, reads EPEVTQTPSHQVTQMGQEVILRCVPISNHLYFYWYRQILGQKVEFLVSFYNNEISEKSEIFDDQFSVERPDGSNFTLKIRSTKLEDSAMYFCASSGTGGRIYEQYFGPGTRLTVT.

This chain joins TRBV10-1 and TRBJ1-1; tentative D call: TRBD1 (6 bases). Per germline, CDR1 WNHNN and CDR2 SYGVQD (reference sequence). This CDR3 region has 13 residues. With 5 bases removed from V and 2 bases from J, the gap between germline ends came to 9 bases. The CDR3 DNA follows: TGCGCCAGCAGTCAACAGGGAAACACTGAAGCTTTCTTT. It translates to CASSQQGNTEAFF.

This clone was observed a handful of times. The CDR3 region has the DNA TGTGCCAGCAGCCAACTAGCGGCTCACAATGAGCAGTTCTTC. This translates into CASSQLAAHNEQFF. The chain carries TRBV28 and TRBJ2-1; 8 bases are a match to TRBD2. The CDR3 runs to 14 residues. Unmatched junction bases numbered 6, after V lost 6 bases and J lost 5 bases. Germline V gives CDR1 MDHEN, CDR2 SYDVKM.

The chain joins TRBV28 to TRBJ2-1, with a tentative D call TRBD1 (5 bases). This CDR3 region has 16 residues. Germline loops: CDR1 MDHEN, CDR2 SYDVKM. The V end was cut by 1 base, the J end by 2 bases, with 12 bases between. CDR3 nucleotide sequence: TGTGCCAGCAGTTTATATAGGGGTTCCCCCTACAATGAGCAGTTCTTC. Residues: CASSLYRGSPYNEQFF. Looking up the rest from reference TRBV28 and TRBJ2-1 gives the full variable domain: DVKVTQSSRYLVKRTGEKVFLECVQDMDHENMFWYRQDPGLGLRLIYFSYDVKMKEKGDIPEGYSVSREKKERFSLILESASTNQTSMYLCASSLYRGSPYNEQFFGPGTRLTVL.

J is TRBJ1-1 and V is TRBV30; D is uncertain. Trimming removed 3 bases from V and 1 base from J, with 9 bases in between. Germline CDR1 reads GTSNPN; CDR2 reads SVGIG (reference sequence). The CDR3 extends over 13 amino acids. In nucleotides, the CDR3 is TGTGCCTGGAGATACAGCTCGAACACTGAAGCTTTCTTT. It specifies CAWRYSSNTEAFF.

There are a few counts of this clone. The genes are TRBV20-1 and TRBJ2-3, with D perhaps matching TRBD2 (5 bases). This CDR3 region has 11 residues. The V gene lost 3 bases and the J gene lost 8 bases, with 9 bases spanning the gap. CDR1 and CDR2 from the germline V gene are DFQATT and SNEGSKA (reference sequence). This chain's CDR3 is CSASLTTTQYF. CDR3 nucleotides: TGCAGTGCTAGTTTGACTACTACGCAGTATTTT.

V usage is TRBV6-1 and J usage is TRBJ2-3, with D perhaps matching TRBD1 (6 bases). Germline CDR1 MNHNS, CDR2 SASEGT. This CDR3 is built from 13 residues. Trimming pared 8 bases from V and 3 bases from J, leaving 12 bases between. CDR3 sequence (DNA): TGTGCCAGCCTCGAGGGGGTAACAGATACGCAGTATTTT. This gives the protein CASLEGVTDTQYF.

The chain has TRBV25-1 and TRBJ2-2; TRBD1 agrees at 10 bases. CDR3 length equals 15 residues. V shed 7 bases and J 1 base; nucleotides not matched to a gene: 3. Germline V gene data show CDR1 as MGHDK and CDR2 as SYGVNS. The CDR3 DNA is TGTGCCAGCATGGGACAGGGGATGAACACCGGGGAGCTGTTTTTT. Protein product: CASMGQGMNTGELFF.

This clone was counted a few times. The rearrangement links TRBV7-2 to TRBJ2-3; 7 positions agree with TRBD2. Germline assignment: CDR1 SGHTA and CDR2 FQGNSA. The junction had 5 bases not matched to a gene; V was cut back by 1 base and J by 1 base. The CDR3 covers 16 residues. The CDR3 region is CASSLELARGTDTQYF. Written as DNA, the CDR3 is TGTGCCAGCAGCTTAGAACTAGCGAGGGGCACAGATACGCAGTATTTT.

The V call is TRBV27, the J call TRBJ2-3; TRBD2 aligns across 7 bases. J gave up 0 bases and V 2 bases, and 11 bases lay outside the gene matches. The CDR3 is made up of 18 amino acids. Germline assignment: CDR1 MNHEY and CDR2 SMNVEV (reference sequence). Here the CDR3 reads CASSLRGRLEASTDTQYF. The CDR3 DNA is TGTGCCAGCAGTTTACGCGGGAGACTCGAAGCAAGCACAGATACGCAGTATTTT.

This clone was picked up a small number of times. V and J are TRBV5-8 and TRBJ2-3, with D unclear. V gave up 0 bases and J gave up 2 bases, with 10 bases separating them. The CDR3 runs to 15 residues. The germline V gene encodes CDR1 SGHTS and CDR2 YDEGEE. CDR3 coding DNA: TGTGCCAGCAGCTTGGGACACCTAAACACAGATACGCAGTATTTT. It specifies CASSLGHLNTDTQYF.

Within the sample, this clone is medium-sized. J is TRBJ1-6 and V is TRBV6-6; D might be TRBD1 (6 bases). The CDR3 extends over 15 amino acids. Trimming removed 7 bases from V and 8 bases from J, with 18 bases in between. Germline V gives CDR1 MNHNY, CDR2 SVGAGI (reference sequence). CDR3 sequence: CASILMPGGYSPLHF. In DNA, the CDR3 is TGTGCCAGCATCCTCATGCCGGGGGGCTATTCACCCCTCCACTTT.

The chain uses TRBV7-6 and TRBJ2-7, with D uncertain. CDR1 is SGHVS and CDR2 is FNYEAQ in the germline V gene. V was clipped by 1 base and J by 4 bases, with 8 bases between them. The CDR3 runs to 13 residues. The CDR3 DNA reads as TGTGCCAGCAGCTTAGGAGAAAGTTACGAGCAGTACTTC. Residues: CASSLGESYEQYF.

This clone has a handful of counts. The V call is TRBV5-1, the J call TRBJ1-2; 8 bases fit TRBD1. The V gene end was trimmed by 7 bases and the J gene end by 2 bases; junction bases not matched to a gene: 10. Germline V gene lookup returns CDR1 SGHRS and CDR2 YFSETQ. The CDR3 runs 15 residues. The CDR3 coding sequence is TGCGCCAGCGACTTCCGACAGGGGTCGAACTATGGCTACACCTTC. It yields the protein CASDFRQGSNYGYTF.

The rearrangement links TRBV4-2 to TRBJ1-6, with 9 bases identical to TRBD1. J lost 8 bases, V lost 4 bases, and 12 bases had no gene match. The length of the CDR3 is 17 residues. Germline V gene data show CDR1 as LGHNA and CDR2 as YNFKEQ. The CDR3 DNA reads TGTGCCAGCAGCCGAAAGTTCGGACAGGGGAGGGATTCACCCCTCCACTTT. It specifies CASSRKFGQGRDSPLHF.

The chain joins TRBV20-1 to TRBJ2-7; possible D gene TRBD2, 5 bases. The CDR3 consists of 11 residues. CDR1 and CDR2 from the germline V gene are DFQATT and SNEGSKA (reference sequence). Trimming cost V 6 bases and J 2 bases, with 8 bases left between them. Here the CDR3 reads CSALEAYEQYF. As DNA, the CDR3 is TGCAGTGCACTAGAGGCCTACGAGCAGTACTTC.

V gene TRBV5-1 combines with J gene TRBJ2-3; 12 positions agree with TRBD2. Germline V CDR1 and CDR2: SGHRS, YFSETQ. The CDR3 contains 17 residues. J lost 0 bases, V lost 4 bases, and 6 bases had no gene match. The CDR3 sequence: CASSPPSGGGSTDTQYF. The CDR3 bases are TGCGCCAGCAGCCCCCCTAGCGGGGGGGGTAGCACAGATACGCAGTATTTT.

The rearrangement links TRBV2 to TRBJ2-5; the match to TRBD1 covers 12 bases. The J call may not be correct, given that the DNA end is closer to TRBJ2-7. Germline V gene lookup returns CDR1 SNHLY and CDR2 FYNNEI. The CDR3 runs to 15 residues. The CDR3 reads CASSGTGGRIYEQYF. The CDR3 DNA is TGTGCCAGCTCCGGGACAGGGGGCCGTATATACGAGCAGTACTTC.

CDR3 sequence (DNA): TGTGCCAGCAGCTCAAACCTACAGGGTACGAATGAGCAGTTCTTC. Encoded protein: CASSSNLQGTNEQFF. The rearrangement joins TRBV7-2 to TRBJ2-1; D is perhaps TRBD1 (6 bases). Trimming took 4 bases from V and 7 from J, leaving 17 bases between them. CDR3 size: 15 residues. CDR1 is SGHTA and CDR2 is FQGNSA in the germline V gene.

The CDR3 loop reads CASSYVARGSYEQYF. The CDR3 DNA follows: TGTGCCAGCAGTTACGTCGCCAGGGGCTCCTACGAGCAGTACTTC. The chain combines TRBV6-6 with TRBJ2-7; possible D gene TRBD1, 6 bases. The V gene's germline CDR1 is MNHNY and CDR2 SVGAGI (reference sequence). The CDR3 consists of 15 residues. V lost 2 bases and J lost 0, with 11 bases in between.